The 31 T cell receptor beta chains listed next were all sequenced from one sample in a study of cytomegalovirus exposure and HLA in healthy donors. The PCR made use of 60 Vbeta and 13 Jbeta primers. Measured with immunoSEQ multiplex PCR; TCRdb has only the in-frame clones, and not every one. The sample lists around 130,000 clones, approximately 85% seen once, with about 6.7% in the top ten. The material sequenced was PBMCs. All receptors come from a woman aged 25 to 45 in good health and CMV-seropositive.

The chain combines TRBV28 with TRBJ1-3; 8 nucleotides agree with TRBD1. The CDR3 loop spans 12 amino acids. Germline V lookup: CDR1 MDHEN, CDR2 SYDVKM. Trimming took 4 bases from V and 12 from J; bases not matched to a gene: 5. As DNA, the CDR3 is TGTGCCAGCAGTTCCACGGACAGGGTCATATATTTT. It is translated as CASSSTDRVIYF.

CDR3 DNA sequence: TGTGCCAGCTCGATACAGGGTGGTACAGATACGCAGTATTTT. This codes for CASSIQGGTDTQYF. The rearrangement links TRBV18 to TRBJ2-3, with a tentative D call TRBD1 (6 bases). The CDR3 spans 14 residues. The V end lost 6 bases, the J end lost 3 bases, and 13 bases lay between the germline ends. Germline CDR1 and CDR2: KGHSH and LQKENI.

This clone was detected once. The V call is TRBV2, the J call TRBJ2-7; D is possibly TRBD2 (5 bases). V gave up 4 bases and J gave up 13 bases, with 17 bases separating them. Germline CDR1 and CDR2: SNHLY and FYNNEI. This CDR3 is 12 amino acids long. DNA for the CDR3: TGTGCCAGCAGTGCCCAACTAGTGGGCAGTTACTTC. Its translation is CASSAQLVGSYF.

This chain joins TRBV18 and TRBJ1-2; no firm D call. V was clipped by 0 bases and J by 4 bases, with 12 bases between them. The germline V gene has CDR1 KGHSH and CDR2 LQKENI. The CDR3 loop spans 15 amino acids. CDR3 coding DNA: TGTGCCAGCTCACCACCGAGTCAGCGGGTCTATGGCTACACCTTC. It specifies CASSPPSQRVYGYTF.

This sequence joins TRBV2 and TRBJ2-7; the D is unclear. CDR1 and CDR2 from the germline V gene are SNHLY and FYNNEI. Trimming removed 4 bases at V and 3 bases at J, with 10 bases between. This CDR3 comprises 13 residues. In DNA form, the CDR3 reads TGTGCCAGCAGTGCCCAGGTTAGCTACGAGCAGTACTTC. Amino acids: CASSAQVSYEQYF.

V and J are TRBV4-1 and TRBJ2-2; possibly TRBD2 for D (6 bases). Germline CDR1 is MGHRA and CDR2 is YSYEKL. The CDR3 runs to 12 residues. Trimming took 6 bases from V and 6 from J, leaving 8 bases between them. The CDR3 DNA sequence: TGCGCCAGCAGGGCTAGCGCCGGGGAGCTGTTTTTT. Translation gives CASRASAGELFF.

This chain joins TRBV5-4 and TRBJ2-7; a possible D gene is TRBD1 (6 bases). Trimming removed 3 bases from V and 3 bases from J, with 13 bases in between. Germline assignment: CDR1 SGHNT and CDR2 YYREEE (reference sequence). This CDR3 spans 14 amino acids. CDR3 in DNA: TGTGCCAGCAGCTCCCCTACAGGGAACTACGAGCAGTACTTC. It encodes CASSSPTGNYEQYF.

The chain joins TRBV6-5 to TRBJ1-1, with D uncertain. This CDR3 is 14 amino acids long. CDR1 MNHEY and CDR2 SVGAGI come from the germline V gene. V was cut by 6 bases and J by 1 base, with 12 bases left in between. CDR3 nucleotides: TGTGCCAGCAGCCAAAGAGCGGGGAACACTGAAGCTTTCTTT. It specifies CASSQRAGNTEAFF.

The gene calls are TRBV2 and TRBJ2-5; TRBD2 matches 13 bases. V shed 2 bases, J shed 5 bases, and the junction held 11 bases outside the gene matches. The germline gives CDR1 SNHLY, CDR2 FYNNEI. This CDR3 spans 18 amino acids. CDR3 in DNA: TGTGCCAGCAGTGAAACCTCGGGACTAGCGGGATCCGGGGAGACCCAGTACTTC. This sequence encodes CASSETSGLAGSGETQYF.

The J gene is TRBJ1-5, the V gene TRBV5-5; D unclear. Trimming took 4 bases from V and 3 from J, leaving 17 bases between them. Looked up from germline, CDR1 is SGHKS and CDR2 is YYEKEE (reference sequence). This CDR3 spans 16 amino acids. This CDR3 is CASSREPRVFNQPQHF. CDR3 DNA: TGTGCCAGCAGCCGGGAGCCTCGGGTCTTCAATCAGCCCCAGCATTTT.

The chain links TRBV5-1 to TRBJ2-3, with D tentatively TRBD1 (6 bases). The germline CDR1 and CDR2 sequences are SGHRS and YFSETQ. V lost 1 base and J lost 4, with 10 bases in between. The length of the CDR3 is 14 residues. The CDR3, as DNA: TGCGCCAGCAGCTTGAGGGCAGGGGCAGATACGCAGTATTTT. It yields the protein CASSLRAGADTQYF.

This CDR3 reads CASSLQLSNEQFF. In DNA form, the CDR3 reads TGTGCCAGCAGCTTACAGTTGTCGAATGAGCAGTTCTTC. V gene TRBV11-3 combines with J gene TRBJ2-1; no definite D call. The length of the CDR3 is 13 residues. The germline V and J ends were trimmed by 2 bases and 7 bases, with 9 bases remaining between them. Germline-derived CDR1 and CDR2 are SGHNT and YENEEA.

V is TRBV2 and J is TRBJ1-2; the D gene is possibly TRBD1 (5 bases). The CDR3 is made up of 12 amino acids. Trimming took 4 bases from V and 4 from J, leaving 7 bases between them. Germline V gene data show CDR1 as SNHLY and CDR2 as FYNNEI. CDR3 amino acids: CASSGTSYGYTF. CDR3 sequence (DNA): TGTGCCAGCAGTGGGACAAGCTATGGCTACACCTTC.

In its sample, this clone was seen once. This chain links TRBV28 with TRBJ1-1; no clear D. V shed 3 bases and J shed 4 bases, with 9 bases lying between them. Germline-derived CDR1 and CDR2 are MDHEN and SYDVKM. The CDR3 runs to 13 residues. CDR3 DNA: TGTGCCAGCAGTTTTCCCTTGAGCACTGAAGCTTTCTTT. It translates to CASSFPLSTEAFF. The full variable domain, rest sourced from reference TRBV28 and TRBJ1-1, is DVKVTQSSRYLVKRTGEKVFLECVQDMDHENMFWYRQDPGLGLRLIYFSYDVKMKEKGDIPEGYSVSREKKERFSLILESASTNQTSMYLCASSFPLSTEAFFGQGTRLTVV.

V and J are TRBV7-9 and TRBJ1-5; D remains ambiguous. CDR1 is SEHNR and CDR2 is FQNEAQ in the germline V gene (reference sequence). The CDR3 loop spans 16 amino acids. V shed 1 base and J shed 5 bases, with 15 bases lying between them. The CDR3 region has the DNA TGTGCCAGCAGCTTAGACGGGTCCGCGTCGGATCAGCCCCAGCATTTT. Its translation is CASSLDGSASDQPQHF.

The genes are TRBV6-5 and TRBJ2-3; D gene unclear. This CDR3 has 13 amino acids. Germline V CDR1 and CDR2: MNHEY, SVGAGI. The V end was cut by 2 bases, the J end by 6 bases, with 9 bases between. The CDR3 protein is CASSYAPRDTQYF. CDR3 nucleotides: TGTGCCAGCAGTTACGCCCCCAGGGATACGCAGTATTTT.

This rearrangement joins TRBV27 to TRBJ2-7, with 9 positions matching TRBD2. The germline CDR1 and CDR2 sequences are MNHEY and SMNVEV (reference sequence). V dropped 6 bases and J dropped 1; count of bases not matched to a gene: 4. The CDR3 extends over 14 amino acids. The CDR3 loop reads CASRTLAGSYEQYF. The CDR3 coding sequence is TGTGCCAGCAGGACCCTAGCGGGGTCCTACGAGCAGTACTTC.

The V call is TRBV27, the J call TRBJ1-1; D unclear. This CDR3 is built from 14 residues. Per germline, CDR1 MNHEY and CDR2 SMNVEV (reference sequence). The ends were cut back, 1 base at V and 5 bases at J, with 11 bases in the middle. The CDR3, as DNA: TGTGCCAGCAGTTTATTTAAATCGGGGACTGAAGCTTTCTTT. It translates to CASSLFKSGTEAFF.

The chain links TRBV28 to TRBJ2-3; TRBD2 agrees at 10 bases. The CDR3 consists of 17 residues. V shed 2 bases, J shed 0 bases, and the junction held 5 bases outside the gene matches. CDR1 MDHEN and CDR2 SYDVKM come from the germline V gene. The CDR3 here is CASSLPSAGGSTDTQYF. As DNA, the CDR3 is TGTGCCAGCAGTTTACCCTCAGCGGGGGGGAGCACAGATACGCAGTATTTT.

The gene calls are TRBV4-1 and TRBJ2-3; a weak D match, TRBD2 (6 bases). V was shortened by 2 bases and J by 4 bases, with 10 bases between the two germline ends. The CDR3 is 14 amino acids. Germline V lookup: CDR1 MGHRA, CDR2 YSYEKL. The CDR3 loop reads CASSQTGLSDTQYF. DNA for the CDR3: TGCGCCAGCAGCCAAACGGGACTTTCAGATACGCAGTATTTT.

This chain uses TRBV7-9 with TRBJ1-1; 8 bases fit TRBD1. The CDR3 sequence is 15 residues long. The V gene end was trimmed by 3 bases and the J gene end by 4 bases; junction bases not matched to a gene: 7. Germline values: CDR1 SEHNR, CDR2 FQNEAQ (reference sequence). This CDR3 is CASSFSGGPSTEAFF. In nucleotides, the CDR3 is TGTGCCAGCAGCTTTTCAGGGGGCCCTAGCACTGAAGCTTTCTTT.

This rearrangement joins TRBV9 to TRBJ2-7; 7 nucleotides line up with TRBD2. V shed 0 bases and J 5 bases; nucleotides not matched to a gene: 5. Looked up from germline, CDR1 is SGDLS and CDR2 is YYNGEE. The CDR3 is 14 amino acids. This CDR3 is CASSVGGLADEQYF. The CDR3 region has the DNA TGTGCCAGCAGCGTAGGTGGCCTAGCGGACGAGCAGTACTTC.

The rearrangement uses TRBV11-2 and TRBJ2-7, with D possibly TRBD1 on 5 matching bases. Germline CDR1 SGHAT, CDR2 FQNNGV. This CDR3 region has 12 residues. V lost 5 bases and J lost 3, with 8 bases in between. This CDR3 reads CASSTTVYEQYF. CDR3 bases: TGTGCCAGCAGCACGACAGTCTACGAGCAGTACTTC. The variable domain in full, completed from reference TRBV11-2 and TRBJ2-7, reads EAGVAQSPRYKIIEKRQSVAFWCNPISGHATLYWYQQILGQGPKLLIQFQNNGVVDDSQLPKDRFSAERLKGVDSTLKIQPAKLEDSAVYLCASSTTVYEQYFGPGTRLTVT.

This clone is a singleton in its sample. The CDR3 DNA reads as TGTGCCAGCAGTTCCGCAGGGCCTGGCTACACCTTC. Its translation: CASSSAGPGYTF. The chain links TRBV28 to TRBJ1-2, with D perhaps TRBD1 (5 bases). The V end was cut by 4 bases, the J end by 7 bases, with 10 bases between. This CDR3 is built from 12 residues. Germline CDR1 reads MDHEN; CDR2 reads SYDVKM.

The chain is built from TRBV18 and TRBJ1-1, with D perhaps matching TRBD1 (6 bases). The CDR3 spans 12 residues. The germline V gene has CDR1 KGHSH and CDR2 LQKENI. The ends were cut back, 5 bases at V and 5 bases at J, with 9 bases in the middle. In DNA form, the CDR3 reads TGTGCCAGCTCAGGGGGCTGGACTGAAGCTTTCTTT. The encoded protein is CASSGGWTEAFF.

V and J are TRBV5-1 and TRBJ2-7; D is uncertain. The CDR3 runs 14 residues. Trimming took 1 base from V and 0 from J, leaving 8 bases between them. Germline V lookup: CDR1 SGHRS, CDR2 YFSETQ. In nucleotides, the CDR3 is TGCGCCAGCAGCTTGCCTTCCAGCTCCTACGAGCAGTACTTC. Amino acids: CASSLPSSSYEQYF.

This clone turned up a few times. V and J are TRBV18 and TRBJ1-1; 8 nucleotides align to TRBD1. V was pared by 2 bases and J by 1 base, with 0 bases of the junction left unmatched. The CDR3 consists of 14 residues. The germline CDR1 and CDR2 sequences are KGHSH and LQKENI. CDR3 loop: CASSPDRGNTEAFF. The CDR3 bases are TGTGCCAGCTCACCAGACAGGGGGAACACTGAAGCTTTCTTT. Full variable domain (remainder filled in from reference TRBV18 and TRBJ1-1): NAGVMQNPRHLVRRRGQEARLRCSPMKGHSHVYWYRQLPEEGLKFMVYLQKENIIDESGMPKERFSAEFPKEGPSILRIQQVVRGDSAAYFCASSPDRGNTEAFFGQGTRLTVV.

CDR3 nucleotide sequence: TGTGCCAGCAGGCAGGGTCCTTGGGGCAATCAGCCCCAGCATTTT. This translates into CASRQGPWGNQPQHF. The V call is TRBV6-1, the J call TRBJ1-5, with a weak D call TRBD1 (5 bases). Germline V gene data show CDR1 as MNHNS and CDR2 as SASEGT. CDR3 length: 15 amino acids. The ends were cut back, 6 bases at V and 2 bases at J, with 14 bases in the middle.

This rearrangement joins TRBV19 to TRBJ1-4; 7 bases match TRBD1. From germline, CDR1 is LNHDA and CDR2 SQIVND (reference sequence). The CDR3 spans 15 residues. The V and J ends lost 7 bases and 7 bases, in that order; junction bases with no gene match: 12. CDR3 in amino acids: CASNYKGGATEKLFF. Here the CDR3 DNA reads TGTGCCAGTAATTATAAAGGGGGCGCAACTGAAAAACTGTTTTTT. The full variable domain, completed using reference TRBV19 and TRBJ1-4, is DGGITQSPKYLFRKEGQNVTLSCEQNLNHDAMYWYRQDPGQGLRLIYYSQIVNDFQKGDIAEGYSVSREKKESFPLTVTSAQKNPTAFYLCASNYKGGATEKLFFGSGTQLSVL.

Here the CDR3 reads CASSLGRTSGGGYQETQYF. As DNA, the CDR3 is TGCGCCAGCAGCTTGGGAAGGACTAGCGGGGGGGGGTACCAAGAGACCCAGTACTTC. The chain combines TRBV5-1 with TRBJ2-5, with 15 nucleotides matching TRBD2. Germline V gene sequence: CDR1 SGHRS, CDR2 YFSETQ. J lost 0 bases, V lost 0 bases, and 6 bases had no gene match. This CDR3 has 19 amino acids.

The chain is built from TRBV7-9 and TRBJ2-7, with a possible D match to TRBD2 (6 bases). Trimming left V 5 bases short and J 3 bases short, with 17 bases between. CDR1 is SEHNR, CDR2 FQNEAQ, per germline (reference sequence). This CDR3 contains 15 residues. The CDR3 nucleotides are TGTGCCAGCAGCCCCGCCGGCGGGGCTTACTACGAGCAGTACTTC. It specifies CASSPAGGAYYEQYF.